The 32 T cell receptor beta chains presented below share a single source sample, sequenced in a study of CD8+CD57+ T cells in acquired aplastic anemia listed by TCRdb under 2018. This sample was sequenced with an Illumina HiSeq 2000. Profiling of TCR beta VDJ combinations and CDR3 sequences used genomic DNA as the template. TCRdb trimmed public reads at Q25 via fastp, called clones via MiXCR and kept in-frame beta chains. Every entry covers one CDR3 protein and lists the most common genes and DNA from its rows. The sample table lists over 250,000 distinct CDR3 sequences, about three fifths of them with a count of one. 1% to 1.5% of the sample lies in the top ten. Patients chosen for sequencing had shown expansion of CD8+CD57+ cells by flow cytometry. What was sequenced was sorted CD4+, CD8+, or CD8+CD57+ T cells (not recorded which) from PBMCs. The receptors were gathered from a human donor with aplastic anemia.

The chain uses TRBV11-2 and TRBJ2-7; 8 bases map to TRBD1. The V and J ends lost 2 bases and 7 bases, in that order; junction bases with no gene match: 4. The CDR3 has 13 residues. In germline, CDR1 is SGHAT, CDR2 FQNNGV. The CDR3 region is CASSLQGAGEQYF. The CDR3 nucleotides read TGTGCCAGCAGCTTACAGGGGGCGGGTGAGCAGTACTTC.

The CDR3 region is CAISESAGAGIVYEQYF. CDR3 DNA sequence: TGTGCCATCAGTGAGTCCGCAGGGGCGGGGATCGTCTACGAGCAGTACTTC. V usage is TRBV10-3 and J usage is TRBJ2-7; D may be TRBD1 or TRBD2 (6 bases each). The CDR3 has 17 amino acids. V lost 0 bases to trimming and J lost 3 bases, with 18 bases between them. The germline V gene has CDR1 ENHRY and CDR2 SYGVKD.

CDR3 sequence (DNA): TGTGCCAGCAGCCGGACCCGTGATGGCTACACCTTC. Translating it yields CASSRTRDGYTF. This sequence joins TRBV7-2 and TRBJ1-2; D is undetermined. Per germline, CDR1 SGHTA and CDR2 FQGNSA. V was cut by 5 bases and J by 6 bases, with 10 bases left in between. This CDR3 contains 12 residues.

Ten or more counts support this clonotype. CDR3 in DNA: TGTGCCAGCAGCTTAGCGGTTAGCGGGCTGTACACAGATACGCAGTATTTT. The encoded protein is CASSLAVSGLYTDTQYF. The rearrangement links TRBV7-9 to TRBJ2-3, with 7 nucleotides matching TRBD2. Per germline, CDR1 SEHNR and CDR2 FQNEAQ (reference sequence). This CDR3 region has 17 residues. V dropped 0 bases and J dropped 2; count of bases not matched to a gene: 8.

The chain carries TRBV15 and TRBJ2-1; D unclear. This CDR3 has 13 residues. Deletions cut 0 bases from V and 8 bases from J, with 8 bases between. Germline V CDR1 and CDR2: LNHNV, YYDKDF (reference sequence). CDR3 sequence: CATSRDLRDEQFF. CDR3 DNA sequence: TGTGCCACCAGCAGAGATCTTAGGGATGAGCAGTTCTTC.

This clonotype came up a few times. The J gene is TRBJ2-5, the V gene TRBV24-1; 7 bases are shared with TRBD2. The CDR3 loop spans 14 amino acids. Germline V gene lookup returns CDR1 KGHDR and CDR2 SFDVKD. Trimming at V came to 5 bases and at J to 1 base, leaving 3 bases not matched to a gene. The CDR3 reads CATSAASGQETQYF. The CDR3 DNA is TGTGCCACCAGTGCGGCTAGCGGCCAAGAGACCCAGTACTTC.

In its sample, this clonotype was seen once. The V and J genes are TRBV2 and TRBJ1-6, with 9 bases fitting TRBD1. Unmatched junction bases numbered 5, after V lost 6 bases and J lost 8 bases. This CDR3 has 14 residues. CDR1 and CDR2 (germline): SNHLY, FYNNEI. This chain's CDR3 is CASRGQGSDSPLHF. The CDR3 nucleotides read TGTGCCAGCAGAGGACAGGGGTCCGATTCACCCCTCCACTTT.

The sample holds one count of this clonotype. The chain uses TRBV10-3 and TRBJ2-3, with 15 bases that match TRBD2. The length of the CDR3 is 21 residues. V gave up 6 bases and J gave up 1 base; unmatched junction bases: 17. The germline V gene encodes CDR1 ENHRY and CDR2 SYGVKD. The CDR3 DNA follows: TGTGCCATCAGCTGGCGCGGGACTAGCGGGGGGACCCAATCCCGCACAGATACGCAGTATTTT. This codes for CAISWRGTSGGTQSRTDTQYF.

This clonotype has at least ten counts. The chain carries TRBV12-3 or TRBV12-4 and TRBJ2-1; D might be TRBD1 (6 bases). Trimming took 3 bases from V and 0 from J, leaving 12 bases between them. This CDR3 region has 16 residues. The CDR3 nucleotides read TGTGCCAGCAGTTTCGTCAGGGGAGTCTCCTACAATGAGCAGTTCTTC. It yields the protein CASSFVRGVSYNEQFF.

The chain carries TRBV7-8 and TRBJ1-2; a possible D gene is TRBD1 (5 bases). Trimming took 5 bases from V and 8 from J, leaving 18 bases between them. Germline CDR1 reads SGHVS; CDR2 reads FQNEAQ. The CDR3 loop spans 14 amino acids. CDR3 nucleotide sequence: TGTGCCAGCAGCGTTGCGGGACGGGGTTCGGGCTACACCTTC. This gives the protein CASSVAGRGSGYTF.

This clonotype has ten or more counts. CDR3 coding DNA: TGTGCCAGCAGCTTAGCCGGGGGGCGAGGGGAAAAACTGTTTTTT. Its translation: CASSLAGGRGEKLFF. V gene TRBV7-2 combines with J gene TRBJ1-4; D is possibly TRBD1 (6 bases). Germline V CDR1 and CDR2: SGHTA, FQGNSA. The CDR3 length is 15 residues. Deletions cut 0 bases from V and 8 bases from J, with 13 bases between.

This clonotype has just a few counts. V usage is TRBV5-1 and J usage is TRBJ2-7; D unresolved. Germline-derived CDR1 and CDR2 are SGHRS and YFSETQ. This CDR3 contains 13 residues. Trimming took off 0 bases at V and 3 bases at J, with 7 bases between the two ends. The CDR3 loop reads CASSLVGDYEQYF. DNA of the CDR3: TGCGCCAGCAGCTTGGTTGGGGACTACGAGCAGTACTTC.

This clonotype was seen many times. The J gene is TRBJ1-1, the V gene TRBV10-3; the D is unclear. Per the germline V gene, CDR1 is ENHRY and CDR2 is SYGVKD. CDR3 size: 12 residues. V was trimmed by 4 bases and J by 1 base, leaving 4 bases between them. The CDR3 DNA sequence: TGTGCCATCAGTGGCCAGAACACTGAAGCTTTCTTT. Translation: CAISGQNTEAFF.

This clonotype showed up just once. The gene calls are TRBV24-1 and TRBJ1-5; D is unresolved. From germline, CDR1 is KGHDR and CDR2 SFDVKD. The CDR3 totals 14 residues. Trimming removed 5 bases from V and 6 bases from J, with 13 bases in between. CDR3 in DNA: TGTGCCACCAGTGGCGCCGGACGGATTCAGCCCCAGCATTTT. It codes for CATSGAGRIQPQHF.

The chain uses TRBV29-1 and TRBJ2-1; 7 bases line up with TRBD1. This CDR3 is 15 amino acids long. Germline V CDR1 and CDR2: SQVTM, ANQGSEA. With 4 bases clipped from V and 2 bases from J, the junction kept 8 bases outside the gene matches. The DNA for the CDR3 is TGCAGCGTTGTCCTAACCGGGACAGCCTACAATGAGCAGTTCTTC. As protein: CSVVLTGTAYNEQFF.

J is TRBJ1-5 and V is TRBV24-1, with 9 bases fitting TRBD1. Germline values: CDR1 KGHDR, CDR2 SFDVKD. Trimming took 7 bases from V and 5 from J; bases not matched to a gene: 5. The CDR3 extends over 14 amino acids. CDR3 residues: CATRDRGIDQPQHF. The CDR3 bases are TGTGCCACCAGAGACAGGGGGATTGATCAGCCCCAGCATTTT.

This clonotype was found a few times. The chain has TRBV20-1 and TRBJ1-1; D gene uncertain. The CDR3 sequence is 14 residues long. The germline gives CDR1 DFQATT, CDR2 SNEGSKA (reference sequence). V was cut by 0 bases and J by 1 base, with 9 bases left in between. CDR3 residues: CSARDAGSNTEAFF. The DNA of the CDR3 is TGCAGTGCTAGAGACGCAGGTTCGAACACTGAAGCTTTCTTT.

A remark on this clonotype: The junction does not match germline at one end; this may be a read error. The chain recombines TRBV6-4 with TRBJ2-7; no firm D call. Germline V CDR1 and CDR2: MRHNA, SNTAGT. There are 14 residues in the CDR3. The CDR3 sequence is CASSYSSGSYEQYF. In nucleotides, the CDR3 is TGTGCCAGCAGTTACTCGAGTGGTAGCTACGAGCAGTACTTC.

The chain carries TRBV12-3 or TRBV12-4 and TRBJ2-1, with D hard to call. V was shortened by 5 bases and J by 0 bases, with 11 bases between the two germline ends. The CDR3 has 15 residues. CDR3 DNA: TGTGCCAGCAGTACTGGGCGGAGCTCCTACAATGAGCAGTTCTTC. Translation gives CASSTGRSSYNEQFF.

V usage is TRBV12-5 and J usage is TRBJ1-5; D not resolved. Trimming removed 6 bases from V and 3 bases from J, with 18 bases in between. This CDR3 is 16 amino acids long. Germline loops: CDR1 LGHNT, CDR2 FRNRAP. In DNA form, the CDR3 reads TGTGCTAGTGGCGAGACCCAGCGGCTCATCAATCAGCCCCAGCATTTT. This codes for CASGETQRLINQPQHF. Together with reference TRBV12-5 and TRBJ1-5, the CDR3 gives the full variable domain: DARVTQTPRHKVTEMGQEVTMRCQPILGHNTVFWYRQTMMQGLELLAYFRNRAPLDDSGMPKDRFSAEMPDATLATLKIQPSEPRDSAVYFCASGETQRLINQPQHFGDGTRLSIL.

This clonotype was detected ten times or more. The rearrangement links TRBV3-1 to TRBJ2-7, with unresolved D. The CDR3 sequence is 11 residues long. The germline V and J ends were trimmed by 4 bases and 7 bases, with 8 bases remaining between them. The germline CDR1 and CDR2 sequences are LGHDT and YNNKEL (reference sequence). The CDR3 nucleotides are TGTGCCAGCAGCCGCCGATCGGAGCAGTACTTC. Residues: CASSRRSEQYF.

Only a few counts were recorded for this clonotype. CDR3 sequence: CASEGYSPLHF. The CDR3 DNA follows: TGTGCCAGCGAGGGATATTCACCCCTCCACTTT. The chain couples TRBV2 to TRBJ1-6; D is ambiguous. The CDR3 covers 11 residues. Deletions cut 8 bases from V and 8 bases from J, with 7 bases between. Germline lookup yields CDR1 SNHLY and CDR2 FYNNEI.

The CDR3 reads CATSDVDRAFF. The CDR3 DNA reads TGTGCCACCAGTGACGTTGACCGGGCTTTCTTT. The chain links TRBV24-1 to TRBJ1-1; no clear D gene. Trimming cost V 4 bases and J 11 bases, with 10 bases left between them. The length of the CDR3 is 11 residues. The germline V gene encodes CDR1 KGHDR and CDR2 SFDVKD.

This chain joins TRBV7-3 and TRBJ2-1; the D is unclear. CDR1 is SGHTA and CDR2 is FQGTGA in the germline V gene. The CDR3 is 15 amino acids. V dropped 2 bases and J dropped 7 bases, with 15 bases sitting between them. The CDR3 is CASSLAAGVYNEQFF. The CDR3 region has the DNA TGTGCCAGCAGCTTAGCTGCCGGCGTTTATAATGAGCAGTTCTTC.

About this clonotype itself: This CDR3 is missing its conserved last phenylalanine or tryptophan, likely due to a read error. The CDR3 is CASSGWDGEGELFS. For the CDR3, the DNA is TGTGCCAGCAGTGGGTGGGACGGCGAGGGGGAGCTGTTTTCT. J is TRBJ2-2 and V is TRBV2; D might be TRBD1 or TRBD2, each matching 5 bases. Germline V lookup: CDR1 SNHLY, CDR2 FYNNEI. The CDR3 extends over 14 amino acids. Trimming left V 4 bases short and J 8 bases short, with 14 bases between.

In the case of this clonotype: The junction departs from the called germline gene at one end, perhaps through a read error. The rearrangement joins TRBV7-9 to TRBJ1-6, with 7 bases fitting TRBD1. Germline loops: CDR1 SEHNR, CDR2 FQNEAQ (reference sequence). The CDR3 contains 16 residues. CDR3 region: CASNLGRGHHNSPLHF. The CDR3 DNA sequence: TGTGCCAGCAACTTAGGGAGGGGGCACCACAATTCACCCCTCCACTTT. Based on the CDR3 plus reference TRBV7-9 and TRBJ1-6, the full variable domain is DTGVSQNPRHKITKRGQNVTFRCDPISEHNRLYWYRQTLGQGPEFLTYFQNEAQLEKSRLLSDRFSAERPKGSFSTLEIQRTEQGDSAMYLCASNLGRGHHNSPLHFGNGTRLTVT.

Turning to this clonotype: Relative to the germline gene, one junction end is altered; a read error may explain this. The J gene is TRBJ1-2, the V gene TRBV29-1; D is possibly TRBD1 (5 bases). The germline gives CDR1 SQVTM, CDR2 ANQGSEA. The CDR3 consists of 13 residues. DNA for the CDR3: TGCAGCGTCCAACAGGCAACGAACTATGGCTTCACCTTC. It encodes CSVQQATNYGFTF.

V and J are TRBV19 and TRBJ1-3; a weak D match, TRBD1 (5 bases). Trimming stripped 7 bases from V and 4 bases from J, with 14 bases between. CDR3 length: 14 residues. Germline assignment: CDR1 LNHDA and CDR2 SQIVND (reference sequence). CDR3 nucleotide sequence: TGTGCCAGTACCAGGGCCAATACCGGAAACACCATATATTTT. Amino acid sequence: CASTRANTGNTIYF. The full variable domain, with the rest looked up from reference TRBV19 and TRBJ1-3, is DGGITQSPKYLFRKEGQNVTLSCEQNLNHDAMYWYRQDPGQGLRLIYYSQIVNDFQKGDIAEGYSVSREKKESFPLTVTSAQKNPTAFYLCASTRANTGNTIYFGEGSWLTVV.

V is TRBV7-2 and J is TRBJ2-6, with 8 nucleotides matching TRBD2. CDR1 and CDR2 from the germline V gene are SGHTA and FQGNSA. This CDR3 is built from 18 residues. After removal of 1 base from V and 4 bases from J, the junction contained 9 bases not matched to a gene. CDR3 residues: CASSLVGGAFSGANVLTF. The CDR3 bases are TGTGCCAGCAGCTTAGTCGGGGGGGCCTTTTCCGGGGCCAACGTCCTGACTTTC.

There are many counts of this clonotype. This sequence joins TRBV9 and TRBJ1-2; no reliable D call. V lost 0 bases, J lost 3 bases, and 9 bases lay in between. The CDR3 covers 14 residues. The germline V gene has CDR1 SGDLS and CDR2 YYNGEE. The CDR3 region is CASSVGGQDYGYTF. As DNA, the CDR3 is TGTGCCAGCAGCGTAGGTGGTCAGGACTATGGCTACACCTTC. The whole variable domain, remainder taken from reference TRBV9 and TRBJ1-2, is DSGVTQTPKHLITATGQRVTLRCSPRSGDLSVYWYQQSLDQGLQFLIQYYNGEERAKGNILERFSAQQFPDLHSELNLSSLELGDSALYFCASSVGGQDYGYTFGSGTRLTVV.

The chain uses TRBV7-3 and TRBJ2-7; D unclear. The V gene lost 2 bases and the J gene lost 0 bases, with 17 bases spanning the gap. The CDR3 is 17 residues long. CDR1 SGHTA and CDR2 FQGTGA come from the germline V gene. This CDR3 is CASSLPPGSRSSYEQYF. The CDR3 DNA reads as TGTGCCAGCAGCTTACCCCCTGGGTCTAGGAGCTCCTACGAGCAGTACTTC. The full variable domain, its missing parts supplied by reference TRBV7-3 and TRBJ2-7, is GAGVSQTPSNKVTEKGKYVELRCDPISGHTALYWYRQSLGQGPEFLIYFQGTGAADDSGLPNDRFFAVRPEGSVSTLKIQRTERGDSAVYLCASSLPPGSRSSYEQYFGPGTRLTVT.

Notes on this clonotype: At one of its ends the junction is not consistent with the germline gene, which may arise from a read error. The chain couples TRBV7-3 to TRBJ2-2; D is perhaps TRBD2 (5 bases). This CDR3 is built from 17 residues. Germline CDR1 is SGHTA and CDR2 is FQGTGA. The CDR3 DNA reads as TGTGCCAGCAGCTCAAGGCCCCGACTGACGAACACCGGGGAGCCGTTTTTT. It encodes CASSSRPRLTNTGEPFF.